This is a list of T cell receptor beta chains from one sample in a study of T cell responses to AZD1222 COVID-19 vaccine. The repertoire was sequenced with immunoSEQ multiplex PCR; TCRdb's copy has only in-frame clones and lacks some. The profile shows around 130,000 clones, 90% to 95% of them singletons. The material was peripheral blood, obtained 28 days after the second AZD1222 dose. The receptors here all came from an adult who received the AZD1222 COVID-19 vaccine. Each CDR3 is given with its conserved first and last residue. Each record gives: V gene, J gene, CDR3 protein.

V gene: TRBV9; J gene: TRBJ1-1; CDR3 protein: CASSADWGGEAFF
V gene: TRBV7-9; J gene: TRBJ1-4; CDR3 protein: CASSRSGGEKLFF
V gene: TRBV5-4; J gene: TRBJ1-5; CDR3 protein: CASSSGTGPGQPQHF
V gene: TRBV12-3/TRBV12-4; J gene: TRBJ1-3; CDR3 protein: CASSPRNTIYF
V gene: TRBV7-9; J gene: TRBJ1-4; CDR3 protein: CASSSSGQGYGKLFF
V gene: TRBV7-3; J gene: TRBJ1-2; CDR3 protein: CASSLGGTDGYTF
V gene: TRBV2; J gene: TRBJ2-7; CDR3 protein: CASEGPGLVYEQYF
V gene: TRBV10-1; J gene: TRBJ2-2; CDR3 protein: CASSWQGWCLSTGELFF
V gene: TRBV29-1; J gene: TRBJ1-5; CDR3 protein: CSTSKYGHNQPQHF
V gene: TRBV12-3/TRBV12-4; J gene: TRBJ2-7; CDR3 protein: CASSLIYEQYF
V gene: TRBV10-3; J gene: TRBJ2-5; CDR3 protein: CATALAGAQETQYF
V gene: TRBV5-1; J gene: TRBJ2-1; CDR3 protein: CASSSAHLAGLNEQFF
V gene: TRBV6-6; J gene: TRBJ2-1; CDR3 protein: CASSWLGQGDYNEQFF
V gene: TRBV5-1; J gene: TRBJ1-1; CDR3 protein: CASSPGRVNTEAFF
V gene: TRBV6-5; J gene: TRBJ2-7; CDR3 protein: CASSRDSIVDEQYF
V gene: TRBV10-3; J gene: TRBJ2-3; CDR3 protein: CAAGTSGSTDTQYF
V gene: TRBV10-3; J gene: TRBJ2-5; CDR3 protein: CAISPAKSETQYF
V gene: TRBV28; J gene: TRBJ2-7; CDR3 protein: CASSPTGSISYEQYF